This TCR beta chain is from a study of blood T cell repertoires in COVID-19. This clone was seen a handful of times. From germline, CDR1 is MDHEN and CDR2 SYDVKM. V lost 4 bases and J 7 bases, leaving 11 bases between the germline ends. This CDR3 region has 14 residues. TCRdb keeps only in-frame clones here, not all; method: immunoSEQ multiplex PCR. The repertoire holds about 350,000 clones, roughly 87% seen once, with 1% in the top ten. V and J are TRBV28 and TRBJ1-6, with a tentative D call TRBD1 (6 bases). The material sequenced was PBMCs or T cells enriched from blood (not recorded which). The origin of this receptor is a woman under 40 who had recovered from COVID-19. In DNA, the CDR3 is TGTGCCAGCAGTTCAGGACAGTGGAATTCACCCCTCCACTTT. Translated, it gives CASSSGQWNSPLHF.